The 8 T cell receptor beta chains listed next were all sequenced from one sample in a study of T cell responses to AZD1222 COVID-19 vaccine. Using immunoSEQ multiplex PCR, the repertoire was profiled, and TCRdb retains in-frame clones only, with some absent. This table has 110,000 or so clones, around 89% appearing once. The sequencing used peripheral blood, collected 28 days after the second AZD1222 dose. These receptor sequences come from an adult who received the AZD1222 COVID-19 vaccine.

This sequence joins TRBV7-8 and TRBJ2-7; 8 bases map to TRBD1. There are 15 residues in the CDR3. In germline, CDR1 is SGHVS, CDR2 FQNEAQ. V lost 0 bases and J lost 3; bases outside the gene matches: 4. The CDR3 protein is CASSLAWDRIYEQYF. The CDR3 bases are TGTGCCAGCAGCTTAGCCTGGGACAGGATCTACGAGCAGTACTTC.

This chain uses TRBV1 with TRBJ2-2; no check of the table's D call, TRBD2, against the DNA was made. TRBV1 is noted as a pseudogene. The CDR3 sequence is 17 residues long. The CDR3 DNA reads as TGCACCAGCAGCCAAGATCCGGGAGGGCCGAAGACCGGGGAGCTGTTTTTT. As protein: CTSSQDPGGPKTGELFF.

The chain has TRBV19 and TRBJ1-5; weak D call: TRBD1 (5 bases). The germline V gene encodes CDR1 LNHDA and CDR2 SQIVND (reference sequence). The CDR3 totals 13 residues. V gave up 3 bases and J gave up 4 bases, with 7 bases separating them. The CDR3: CASSMGVNQPQHF. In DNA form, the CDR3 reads TGTGCCAGTAGTATGGGGGTGAATCAGCCCCAGCATTTT.

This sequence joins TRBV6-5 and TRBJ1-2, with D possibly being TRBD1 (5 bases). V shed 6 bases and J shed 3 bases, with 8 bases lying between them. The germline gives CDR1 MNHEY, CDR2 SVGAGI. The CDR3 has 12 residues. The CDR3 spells CASRLGDYGYTF. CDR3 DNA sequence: TGTGCCAGCAGACTAGGGGACTATGGCTACACCTTC.

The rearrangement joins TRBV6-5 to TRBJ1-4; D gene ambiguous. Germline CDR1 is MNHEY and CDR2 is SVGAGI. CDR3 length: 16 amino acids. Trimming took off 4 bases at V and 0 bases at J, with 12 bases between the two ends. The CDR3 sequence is CASSSIGEATNEKLFF. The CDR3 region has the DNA TGTGCCAGCAGTTCGATTGGGGAGGCAACTAATGAAAAACTGTTTTTT.

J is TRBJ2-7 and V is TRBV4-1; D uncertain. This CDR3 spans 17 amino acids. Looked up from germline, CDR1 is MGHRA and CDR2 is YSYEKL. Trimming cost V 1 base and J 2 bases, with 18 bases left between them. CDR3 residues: CASSQVTLSAKAYEQYF. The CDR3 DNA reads TGCGCCAGCAGCCAAGTCACCCTTAGTGCGAAAGCCTACGAGCAGTACTTC.

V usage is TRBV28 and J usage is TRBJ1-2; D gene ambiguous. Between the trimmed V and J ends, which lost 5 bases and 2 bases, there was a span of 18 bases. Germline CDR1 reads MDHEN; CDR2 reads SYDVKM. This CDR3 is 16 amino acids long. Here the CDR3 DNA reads TGTGCCAGCAGTACCCCCCTATGGGCCCGAAACTATGGCTACACCTTC. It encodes CASSTPLWARNYGYTF.

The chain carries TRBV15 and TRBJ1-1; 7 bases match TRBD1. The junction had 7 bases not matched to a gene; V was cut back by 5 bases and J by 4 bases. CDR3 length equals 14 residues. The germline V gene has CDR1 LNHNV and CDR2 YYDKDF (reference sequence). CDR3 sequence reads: CATSAKGAPTEAFF. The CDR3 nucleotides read TGTGCCACCAGCGCCAAGGGGGCTCCCACTGAAGCTTTCTTT.